These 24 T cell receptor beta chains share one sample of origin, sequenced in a study of blood T cell repertoires in COVID-19. The data were produced by immunoSEQ multiplex PCR, yet TCRdb's version contains in-frame clones alone and is incomplete. The data show about 200,000 clones, 75% to 90% seen once. Sequences were obtained from PBMCs or T cells enriched from blood (not recorded which). Every receptor here comes from a young woman who had been exposed to COVID-19.

The genes are TRBV24-1 and TRBJ2-5; D is perhaps TRBD1 (6 bases). Trimming stripped 3 bases from V and 1 base from J, with 14 bases between. This CDR3 has 16 residues. Germline CDR1 reads KGHDR; CDR2 reads SFDVKD. The CDR3 sequence: CATSDVTRDTQETQYF. The CDR3 DNA is TGTGCCACCAGTGATGTGACCCGGGACACCCAAGAGACCCAGTACTTC.

This sequence joins TRBV11-2 and TRBJ1-2; TRBD1 agrees at 8 bases. CDR3 length equals 14 residues. The V gene's germline CDR1 is SGHAT and CDR2 FQNNGV. The trim removed 5 bases at V and 4 bases at J, leaving 6 bases unmatched. The CDR3 reads CASSGQGGPYGYTF. The CDR3 nucleotides read TGTGCCAGCAGCGGACAGGGTGGGCCCTATGGCTACACCTTC.

This clone was detected a few times. The chain links TRBV6-5 to TRBJ1-1, with TRBD1 matching over 7 bases. Looked up from germline, CDR1 is MNHEY and CDR2 is SVGAGI. This CDR3 region has 16 residues. J lost 2 bases, V lost 0 bases, and 6 bases had no gene match. The CDR3 nucleotides are TGTGCCAGCAGTTACTCGGCAGGGGGTGTAAACACTGAAGCTTTCTTT. Amino acid sequence: CASSYSAGGVNTEAFF.

This clone was counted between two and nine times. The rearrangement links TRBV27 to TRBJ1-1; 7 bases are shared with TRBD1. CDR3 size: 13 residues. The germline V gene encodes CDR1 MNHEY and CDR2 SMNVEV (reference sequence). V lost 10 bases, J lost 1 base, and 6 bases stayed unmatched. The CDR3 loop reads CATRQGWNTEAFF. The CDR3 region has the DNA TGTGCCACAAGACAGGGATGGAACACTGAAGCTTTCTTT.

The J gene is TRBJ2-1, the V gene TRBV27, with 8 bases lining up with TRBD2. Germline V CDR1 and CDR2: MNHEY, SMNVEV (reference sequence). CDR3 length: 15 residues. V lost 3 bases, J lost 7 bases, and 8 bases stayed unmatched. For the CDR3, the DNA is TGTGCCAGCAGTTTGCTCGGGGGGGCATGGAATGAGCAGTTCTTC. Translation gives CASSLLGGAWNEQFF.

The CDR3 here is CASSKEADVGNQPQHF. For the CDR3, the DNA is TGTGCCAGCAGCAAAGAGGCGGATGTCGGCAATCAGCCCCAGCATTTT. V usage is TRBV21-1 and J usage is TRBJ1-5. TRBV21-1 is reported as a pseudogene. The CDR3 is 16 residues long.

CDR3 DNA: TGTGCCAGCAGCCTGACTAGCGGGGGGGTTGGGACCCAGTACTTC. Encoded protein: CASSLTSGGVGTQYF. V and J are TRBV3-1 (or the pseudogene TRBV3-2) and TRBJ2-5, with 14 bases identical to TRBD2. The CDR3 has 15 residues. Germline V gene lookup returns CDR1 LGHDT and CDR2 YNNKEL (reference sequence). The ends lost 4 bases at V and 7 bases at J; junction bases unmatched: 5.

V gene TRBV2 combines with J gene TRBJ1-5, with 8 bases identical to TRBD1. Germline lookup yields CDR1 SNHLY and CDR2 FYNNEI. J was trimmed by 6 bases and V by 7 bases; bases with no gene match: 5. This CDR3 region has 13 residues. CDR3 sequence reads: CASTQGAAQPQHF. In DNA, the CDR3 is TGTGCCAGCACCCAGGGGGCGGCTCAGCCCCAGCATTTT.

The chain carries TRBV24-1 and TRBJ2-3, with D perhaps TRBD2 (6 bases). The germline V gene encodes CDR1 KGHDR and CDR2 SFDVKD. Trimming stripped 2 bases from V and 2 bases from J, with 10 bases between. CDR3 length equals 15 residues. CDR3 region: CATSDYGGNTDTQYF. In DNA, the CDR3 is TGTGCCACCAGTGATTATGGGGGGAACACAGATACGCAGTATTTT.

The chain uses TRBV4-2 and TRBJ2-3, with D unresolved. Germline V CDR1 and CDR2: LGHNA, YNFKEQ. Trimming shortened V by 4 bases and J by 1 base, and 12 bases separated the two germline ends. CDR3 length equals 15 residues. CDR3 in DNA: TGTGCCAGCAGCCGGAGCGTCGCTGGCACAGATACGCAGTATTTT. It encodes CASSRSVAGTDTQYF.

J is TRBJ2-4 and V is TRBV5-4; 8 bases line up with TRBD1. CDR1 SGHNT and CDR2 YYREEE come from the germline V gene (reference sequence). This CDR3 has 16 residues. J gave up 3 bases and V 4 bases, and 9 bases lay outside the gene matches. CDR3 loop: CASSLEQGAGKNIQYF. The DNA of the CDR3 is TGTGCCAGCAGCCTGGAGCAGGGGGCGGGCAAAAACATTCAGTACTTC.

The V gene is TRBV3-1 (or the pseudogene TRBV3-2), the J gene TRBJ2-7; D perhaps matches TRBD2 (5 bases). The germline V gene encodes CDR1 LGHDT and CDR2 YNNKEL (reference sequence). Trimming cost V 4 bases and J 0 bases, with 7 bases left between them. This CDR3 region has 13 residues. The CDR3 reads CASSPGISYEQYF. The CDR3 nucleotides read TGTGCCAGCAGCCCGGGGATCTCCTACGAGCAGTACTTC.

The chain is built from TRBV19 and TRBJ2-7; the D gene is possibly TRBD2 (6 bases). The CDR3 contains 14 residues. V was pared by 8 bases and J by 2 bases, with 16 bases between. Germline CDR1 and CDR2: LNHDA and SQIVND (reference sequence). The CDR3 DNA follows: TGTGCCAGTGGGGACGGAGGGCTCCCCTACGAGCAGTACTTC. Its protein is CASGDGGLPYEQYF.

CDR3 in amino acids: CASSFGHSNQPQHF. The CDR3 nucleotides are TGTGCCAGCAGTTTTGGGCATAGCAATCAGCCCCAGCATTTT. The V gene is TRBV27, the J gene TRBJ1-5; D not resolved. Germline V gene data show CDR1 as MNHEY and CDR2 as SMNVEV (reference sequence). V was pared by 3 bases and J by 0 bases, with 6 bases between. The CDR3 loop spans 14 amino acids.

The chain joins TRBV11-2 to TRBJ2-2; weak D call: TRBD2 (6 bases). The CDR3 is 15 amino acids. V was cut by 0 bases and J by 5 bases, with 10 bases left in between. Looked up from germline, CDR1 is SGHAT and CDR2 is FQNNGV. The CDR3 nucleotides read TGTGCCAGCAGCTTAGATAGTCGGGGGACCGGGGAGCTGTTTTTT. Encoded protein: CASSLDSRGTGELFF.

In its sample, this clone was seen a few times. The chain joins TRBV7-8 to TRBJ1-4; the match to TRBD1 covers 7 bases. The ends lost 5 bases at V and 8 bases at J; junction bases unmatched: 8. The CDR3 contains 14 residues. From germline, CDR1 is SGHVS and CDR2 FQNEAQ. CDR3 sequence: CASSRDRVGEKLFF. Written as DNA, the CDR3 is TGTGCCAGCAGCCGAGACAGGGTGGGGGAAAAACTGTTTTTT.

V gene TRBV4-1 combines with J gene TRBJ2-1; 9 bases align to TRBD1. Trimming took 1 base from V and 8 from J; bases not matched to a gene: 6. CDR3 size: 15 residues. The V gene's germline CDR1 is MGHRA and CDR2 YSYEKL. CDR3 sequence (DNA): TGCGCCAGCAGCCAAGTGGGGACAGGGAACGATGAGCAGTTCTTC. As protein: CASSQVGTGNDEQFF.

This chain connects TRBV10-3 to TRBJ1-5; TRBD1 matches at 7 bases. In germline, CDR1 is ENHRY, CDR2 SYGVKD. CDR3 length equals 14 residues. V lost 2 bases, J lost 6 bases, and 4 bases stayed unmatched. The CDR3 loop reads CAISEAGDSQPQHF. CDR3 sequence (DNA): TGTGCCATCAGTGAGGCAGGGGACAGTCAGCCCCAGCATTTT.

In this sample, this clone turned up once. The CDR3 DNA sequence: TGTGCCAGCTCACCCCGCCCGATGGGGGGACAGGGGACCGATACGCAGTATTTT. It encodes CASSPRPMGGQGTDTQYF. The chain links TRBV18 to TRBJ2-3; 10 nucleotides line up with TRBD1. The junction had 15 bases not matched to a gene; V was cut back by 3 bases and J by 6 bases. The germline V gene encodes CDR1 KGHSH and CDR2 LQKENI. The CDR3 contains 18 residues.

The rearrangement joins TRBV5-1 to TRBJ1-2; D is unresolved. Germline V gene lookup returns CDR1 SGHRS and CDR2 YFSETQ. Trimming left V 0 bases short and J 6 bases short, with 9 bases between. The CDR3 totals 13 residues. The CDR3 region has the DNA TGCGCCAGCAGCTTGGACTCAAAGCATGGCTACACCTTC. Its protein is CASSLDSKHGYTF.

The chain is built from TRBV27 and TRBJ2-3, with TRBD2 matching over 8 bases. This CDR3 spans 15 amino acids. J lost 0 bases, V lost 3 bases, and 2 bases had no gene match. Germline V CDR1 and CDR2: MNHEY, SMNVEV (reference sequence). This CDR3 reads CASSFLAGSTDTQYF. CDR3 nucleotide sequence: TGTGCCAGCAGTTTTTTAGCGGGGAGCACAGATACGCAGTATTTT.

This chain uses TRBV3-1 (or the pseudogene TRBV3-2) with TRBJ1-1; tentatively, D is TRBD1 (5 bases). Germline V gene sequence: CDR1 LGHDT, CDR2 YNNKEL (reference sequence). The V gene lost 1 base and the J gene lost 0 bases, with 12 bases spanning the gap. The CDR3 is 16 residues long. CDR3 sequence reads: CASSQVWQGLNTEAFF. The DNA of the CDR3 is TGTGCCAGCAGCCAAGTGTGGCAGGGCCTGAACACTGAAGCTTTCTTT.

The V gene is TRBV28, the J gene TRBJ1-2, with TRBD1 identical over 9 bases. Germline assignment: CDR1 MDHEN and CDR2 SYDVKM. V lost 7 bases to trimming and J lost 7 bases; unmatched junction nucleotides: 4. The CDR3 spans 12 residues. The CDR3 DNA sequence: TGTGCCAGCACCATACAGGGGGCTGGCTACACCTTC. As protein: CASTIQGAGYTF.

This rearrangement joins TRBV30 to TRBJ2-7; perhaps TRBD1 as D (6 bases). The CDR3 loop spans 12 amino acids. V gave up 2 bases and J gave up 6 bases, with 11 bases separating them. Germline assignment: CDR1 GTSNPN and CDR2 SVGIG (reference sequence). CDR3 in amino acids: CAWSTGIREQYF. CDR3 DNA: TGTGCCTGGAGTACAGGGATTCGCGAGCAGTACTTC.